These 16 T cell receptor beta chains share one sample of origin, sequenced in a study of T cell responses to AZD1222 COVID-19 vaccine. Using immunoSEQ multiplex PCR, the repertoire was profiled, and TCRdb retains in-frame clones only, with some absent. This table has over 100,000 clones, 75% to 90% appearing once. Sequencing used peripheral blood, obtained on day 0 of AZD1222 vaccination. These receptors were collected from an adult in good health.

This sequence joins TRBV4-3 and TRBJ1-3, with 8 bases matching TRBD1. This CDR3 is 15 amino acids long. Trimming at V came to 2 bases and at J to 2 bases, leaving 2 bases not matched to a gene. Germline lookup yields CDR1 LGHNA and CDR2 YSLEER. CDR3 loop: CASSQLTGAGNTIYF. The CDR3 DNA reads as TGCGCCAGCAGCCAACTGACAGGGGCTGGAAACACCATATATTTT.

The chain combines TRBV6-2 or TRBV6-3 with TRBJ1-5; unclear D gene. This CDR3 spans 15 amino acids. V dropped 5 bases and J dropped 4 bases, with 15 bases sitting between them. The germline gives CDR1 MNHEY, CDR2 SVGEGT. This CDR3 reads CASSRRGTENQPQHF. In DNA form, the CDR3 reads TGTGCCAGCAGTCGGCGCGGCACGGAGAATCAGCCCCAGCATTTT.

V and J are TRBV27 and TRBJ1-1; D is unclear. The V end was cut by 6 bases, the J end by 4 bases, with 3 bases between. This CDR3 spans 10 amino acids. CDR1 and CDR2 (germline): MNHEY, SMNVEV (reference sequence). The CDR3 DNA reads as TGTGCCAGCAGGGGCACTGAAGCTTTCTTT. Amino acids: CASRGTEAFF.

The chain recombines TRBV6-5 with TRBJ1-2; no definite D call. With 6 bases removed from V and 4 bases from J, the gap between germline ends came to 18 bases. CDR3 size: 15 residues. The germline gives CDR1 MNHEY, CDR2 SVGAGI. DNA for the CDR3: TGTGCCAGCAGCTCACCCCAGGCAGGCCTCTATGGCTACACCTTC. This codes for CASSSPQAGLYGYTF.

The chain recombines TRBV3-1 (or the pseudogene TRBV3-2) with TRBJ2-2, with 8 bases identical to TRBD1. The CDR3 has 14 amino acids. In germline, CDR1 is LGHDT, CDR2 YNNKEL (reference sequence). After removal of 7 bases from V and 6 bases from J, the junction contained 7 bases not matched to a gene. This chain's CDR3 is CASTRQGASGELFF. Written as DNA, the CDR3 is TGTGCCAGCACCCGCCAGGGGGCGTCCGGGGAGCTGTTTTTT.

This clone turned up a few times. The CDR3 coding sequence is TGTGCCAGCAGCCCCACCCCAATAGCGGCCATGGGCGGGAATGAGCAGTTCTTC. This sequence encodes CASSPTPIAAMGGNEQFF. This rearrangement joins TRBV9 to TRBJ2-1, with D perhaps matching TRBD2 (6 bases). The CDR3 contains 18 residues. Deletions cut 4 bases from V and 7 bases from J, with 27 bases between. Per the germline V gene, CDR1 is SGDLS and CDR2 is YYNGEE.

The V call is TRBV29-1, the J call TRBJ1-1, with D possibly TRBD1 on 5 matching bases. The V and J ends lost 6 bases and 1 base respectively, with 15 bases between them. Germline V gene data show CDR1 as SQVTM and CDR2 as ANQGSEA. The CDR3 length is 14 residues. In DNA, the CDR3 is TGCAGCGTAACATCCCGCACAGGGAACACTGAAGCTTTCTTT. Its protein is CSVTSRTGNTEAFF.

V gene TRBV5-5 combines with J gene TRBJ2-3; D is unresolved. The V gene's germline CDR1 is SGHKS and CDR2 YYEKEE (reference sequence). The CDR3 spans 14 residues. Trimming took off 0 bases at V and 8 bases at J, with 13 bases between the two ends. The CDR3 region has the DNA TGTGCCAGCAGCTTGGACCTCCTGGGCGGTACGCAGTATTTT. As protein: CASSLDLLGGTQYF. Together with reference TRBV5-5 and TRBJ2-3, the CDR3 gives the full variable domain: DAGVTQSPTHLIKTRGQQVTLRCSPISGHKSVSWYQQVLGQGPQFIFQYYEKEERGRGNFPDRFSARQFPNYSSELNVNALLLGDSALYLCASSLDLLGGTQYFGPGTRLTVL.

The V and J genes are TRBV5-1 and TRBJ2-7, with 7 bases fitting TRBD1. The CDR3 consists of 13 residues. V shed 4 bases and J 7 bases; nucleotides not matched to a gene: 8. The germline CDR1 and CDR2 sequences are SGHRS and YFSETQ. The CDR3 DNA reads TGCGCCAGCAGCCCGACAGGGACGGGGGAGCAGTACTTC. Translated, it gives CASSPTGTGEQYF.

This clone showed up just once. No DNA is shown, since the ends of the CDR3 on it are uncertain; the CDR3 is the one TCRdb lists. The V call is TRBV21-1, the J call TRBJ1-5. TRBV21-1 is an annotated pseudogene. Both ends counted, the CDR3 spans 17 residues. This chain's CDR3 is CASSPLVGGGSNQPQHF.

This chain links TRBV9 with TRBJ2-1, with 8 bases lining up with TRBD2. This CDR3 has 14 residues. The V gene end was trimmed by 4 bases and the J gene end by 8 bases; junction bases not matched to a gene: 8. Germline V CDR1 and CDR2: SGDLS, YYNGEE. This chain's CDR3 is CASSPSGGADEQFF. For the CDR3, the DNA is TGTGCCAGCAGCCCTTCGGGGGGGGCCGATGAGCAGTTCTTC.

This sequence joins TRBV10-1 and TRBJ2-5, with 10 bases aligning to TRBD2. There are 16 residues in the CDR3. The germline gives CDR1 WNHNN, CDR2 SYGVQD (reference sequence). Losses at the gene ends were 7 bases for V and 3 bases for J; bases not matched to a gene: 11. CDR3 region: CASTRIPGTSEETQYF. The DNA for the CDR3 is TGCGCCAGCACTAGAATACCTGGGACTAGCGAAGAGACCCAGTACTTC.

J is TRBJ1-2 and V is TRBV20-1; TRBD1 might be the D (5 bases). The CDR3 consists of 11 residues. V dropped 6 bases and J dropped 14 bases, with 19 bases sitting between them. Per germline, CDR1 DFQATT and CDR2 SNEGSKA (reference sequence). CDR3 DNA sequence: TGCAGTGCCCACGGTGGATGGGGCCTAACCTTC. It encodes CSAHGGWGLTF.

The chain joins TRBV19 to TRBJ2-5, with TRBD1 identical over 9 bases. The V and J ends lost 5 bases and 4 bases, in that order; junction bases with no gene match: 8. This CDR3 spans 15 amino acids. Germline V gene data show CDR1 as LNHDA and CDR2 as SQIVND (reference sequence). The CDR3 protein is CASSGGQGLGETQYF. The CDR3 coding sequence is TGTGCCAGTAGTGGGGGACAGGGTCTAGGAGAGACCCAGTACTTC.

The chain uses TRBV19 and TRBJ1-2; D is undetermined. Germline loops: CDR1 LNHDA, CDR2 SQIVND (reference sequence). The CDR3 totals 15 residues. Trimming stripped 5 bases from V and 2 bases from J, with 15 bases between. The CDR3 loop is CASSPAGTRNYGYTF. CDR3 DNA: TGTGCCAGTAGTCCCGCGGGCACACGCAACTATGGCTACACCTTC.

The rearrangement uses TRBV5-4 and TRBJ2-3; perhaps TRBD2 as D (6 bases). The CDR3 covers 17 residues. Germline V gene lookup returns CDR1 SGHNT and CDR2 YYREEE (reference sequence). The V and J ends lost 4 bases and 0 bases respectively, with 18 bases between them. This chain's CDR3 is CASSADGVGTSTDTQYF. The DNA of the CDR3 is TGTGCCAGCAGCGCGGACGGGGTGGGGACTAGCACAGATACGCAGTATTTT.